This T cell receptor beta chain was retrieved from a study of regulatory T cells in long-lasting Graves disease (dated by TCRdb to about 2021). In the study overall: Antithyroid drugs had been taken for less than 3 months by newly diagnosed Graves' disease patients. Persistent Graves' disease patients were compared with newly diagnosed Graves' disease patients by peripheral blood TCR sequencing and RNA sequencing. The study was conducted in China and was registered as a clinical trial. TCR sequencing covered 13 persistent and roughly 20 newly diagnosed Graves' disease patients, around 33 samples in total. Overall study results and their limits: Patients with persistent disease shared more public clonotypes (under 3,000) than newly diagnosed patients did (about 1,000). TRBV28, TRBJ1-2 and TRBJ2-5 were preferentially used in persistent disease, while TRBV20-1 and TRBJ2-1 were favored in newly diagnosed disease. Only peripheral blood was studied, because thyroid tissue, the primary lesion, was inaccessible. Only the TCR beta chain was sequenced and analyzed. The small sample size was acknowledged by the authors as a limitation that may reduce accuracy. Compared with newly diagnosed patients, patients with persistent Graves' disease had lower TCR Shannon entropy and fewer highly expanded clones, which suggests clonal expansion.

The germline V gene specifies SGDLS as CDR1 and YYNGEE as CDR2. Its CDR3 holds 15 amino acids, cysteine through phenylalanine. The only DNA kept is the CDR3, 45 bases in frame from the first base. Trimming leaves V shorter by 4 bases and J shorter by 6 bases, with the junction holding 12 bases beyond the gene matches. The meaning of the sample's time point label: newly diagnosed GD, antithyroid drugs for less than 3 months. For both TCR sequencing and RNA sequencing, RNA was extracted from PBMCs using TRIzol. The diagnosis of Graves' disease was made according to American Thyroid Association guidelines. The patients came from an endocrinology department in Xi'an, China. From each patient, around 8.3 milliliters of peripheral blood was collected into an EDTA anticoagulant tube. Ficoll Paque Plus density gradient separation was used to isolate PBMCs, and no additional T cell sorting was done. RNA quality was checked with an Agilent 2100 Bioanalyzer and agarose gel, and concentration with a NanoDrop 2000.

The library was made by multiplex PCR. Instrument used: Illumina HiSeq 4000. iRepertoire HTBI primers and Arm-PCR amplification of CDR3 regions were used to construct TCR beta libraries. PCR products were gel purified before sequencing. The study's own analysis went as follows. Across samples, approximately 68 TRBV and around 15 TRBJ segments were identified and used for gene usage analysis of CDR3 amino acid clonotypes. Filtered high-quality paired reads were merged into contigs using COPE and FqMerger. BLAST was used to align contigs to the IMGT TRBV, TRBD and TRBJ reference genes, and CDR3 was defined following IMGT. Any clonotype with a frequency above 0.1% was counted as a highly expanded clone. Shannon entropy was used to measure repertoire diversity, and the Gini coefficient was used to measure V-J evenness. Clonotypes shared by more than one individual were considered public. TCRdb applied fastp at Q25 and MiXCR to the public reads, then kept only in-frame beta chains. All rows with the same CDR3 protein become a single entry with the most common DNA and genes. The V and J calls and clone size are TCRdb's, not the authors'. This sample holds 530,000 or so distinct CDR3 sequences; roughly 15% were observed only once. The biggest ten clones account for about 11% of the sample.

This clonotype was seen only a few times. This receptor's antigen is unknown. Nothing much larger sits one base from this clone, and base qualities are not available. These sequences were also reported in another study, on T cells in Graves' hyperthyroidism and ophthalmopathy. The second publication reports: Graves' hyperthyroidism was defined as stable when no progression to ophthalmopathy occurred over 18 months of follow-up. Hyperthyroidism patients were newly diagnosed, with disease duration under 2 months, and aged 18 to 65 years. Any patient with an uncontrolled infection, another autoimmune disease, pregnancy or lactation was excluded. Diagnoses were based on clinical symptoms, serum thyroxine and TRAb, thyroid ultrasound and orbital computed tomography. For the first round of RT-PCR on the TCR CDR3, the HTBI primer set was used together with the Qiagen OneStep RT-PCR kit. Most expanded thyroid clonotypes (frequency above 0.001) were also detected in blood, suggesting blood repertoires may reflect thyroid immune responses. In cross-validation, a model built on a 13 V-J signature told ophthalmopathy apart from stable hyperthyroidism with just under 90% sensitivity and roughly 82% specificity, and in testing the same model reached 80%/75%. In validation, the model predicted progression to ophthalmopathy a median of about 6 months before onset, with 65% to 71% sensitivity and around 76% specificity. To identify TCR V-J signatures that set the groups apart, the researchers used a discovery cohort of about a hundred patients, made up of 43 with Graves' ophthalmopathy and 55 to 65 with stable Graves' hyperthyroidism. An independent validation cohort of 18 to 20 hyperthyroidism patients and roughly 16 patients who later progressed to ophthalmopathy tested prospective prediction of ophthalmopathy. For training and testing, the approximately 92 patients in the discovery cohort were randomly divided in a 7:3 ratio. In addition, the study compared T-cell repertoires in thyroid tissue and in blood from roughly 6 Graves' hyperthyroidism patients. After sampling, hyperthyroidism patients received methimazole starting at 30 mg daily, and ophthalmopathy patients received high-dose intravenous methylprednisolone. The libraries were constructed in a second round of multiplex PCR and then size-selected and purified. Libraries were sequenced paired-end with 100 bp reads on an Illumina HiSeq2000. SOAPnuke was used to process the raw data, throwing out any read that contained adapters or uncalled bases, had a mean Phred below 15, or lacked an exact constant-primer or identifier match. High-quality paired reads were merged using COPE v1.2.5, and each unique nucleotide sequence was defined as a clonotype. Clonotypes were aligned to IMGT TRBV, TRBD and TRBJ reference segments using MiTCR v1.1. Only V-J combinations with frequency above 0.0001, covering about 99% of repertoires, were analysed. A TCS score was defined as the ratio of F50 (clonal expansion) to E x V (chaos), with BLOSUM62-based TCRdist applied between CDR3 peptides within each V-J. Welch's t-statistics and random forest reduced around 520 V-J features to some 14, which were used in a naive Bayes classifier (R e1071). Sample size was not statistically predetermined, and blinding of investigators to group allocation was not performed. According to the paper, TCR Vbeta CDR3 sequencing was carried out on around 140 peripheral blood samples, which came from fewer than 50 ophthalmopathy, about 75 hyperthyroidism and 17 progressor patients.

This receptor chain uses TRBV9 and TRBJ2-7; 8 bases in between match TRBD1. The TCR was taken from a man aged 18 to 30 with Graves disease. Donor details come from another sample of the same person, matched by shared clones. The sample was peripheral blood mononuclear cells (PBMCs), taken at new diagnosis, from a patient treated with antithyroid drugs. The CDR3 has the sequence CASSPRDRTPGEQYF. The sequenced DNA: TGTGCCAGCAGCCCCCGGGACAGGACCCCGGGCGAGCAGTACTTC.